This T cell receptor (beta chain) appears in the sequencing data of a study of regulatory T cells in long-lasting Graves disease. In building TCR beta libraries, iRepertoire HTBI primers were used together with Arm-PCR of CDR3 regions. A single record per CDR3 protein comes from TCRdb applying MiXCR to the multiplex PCR reads. This table has about 460,000 distinct CDR3 sequences, 12% to 15% appearing once. This clonotype appeared many times. Germline V gene data show CDR1 as LGHDT and CDR2 as YNNKEL (reference sequence). With 1 base clipped from V and 0 bases from J, the junction kept 8 bases outside the gene matches. This CDR3 region has 17 residues. Time point defined: newly diagnosed GD, antithyroid drugs for less than 3 months. TCR sequences were obtained from RNA taken from PBMCs. This sample was shared with a second study, whose subject was T cells in Graves' hyperthyroidism and ophthalmopathy.

This receptor was taken from a woman aged 45-65 years with Graves disease. This sample comprised peripheral blood mononuclear cells (PBMCs), obtained at new diagnosis, from a patient treated with antithyroid drugs. The chain couples TRBV3-1 to TRBJ2-7; TRBD1 agrees at 8 bases. The CDR3 DNA sequence: TGTGCCAGCAGCCAAGGCCGCAGGGGGCGAAGCTCCTACGAGCAGTACTTC. Its translation is CASSQGRRGRSSYEQYF.